This TCR beta chain was found in a study of OX40 agonist ivuxolimab in advanced cancers. Overall study: Among those enrolled, mean age was around 55 years (range roughly 20 to 80) and about 81% were male. Patients achieving partial responses numbered three: one hepatocellular carcinoma case and two cutaneous melanoma cases. Findings and limits, study-wide: It was also the case that some nonresponders had low normalized T-cell clonal expansion.

Only in-frame clones appear in the TCRdb table, and some are missing; sequencing was by immunoSEQ multiplex PCR. Of 35,000 or so clones in the sample, approximately 89% are singletons; the top ten hold around a tenth. The CDR3 totals 16 residues. Germline V gene sequence: CDR1 MGHRA, CDR2 YSYEKL. Trimming cost V 4 bases and J 4 bases; bases outside gene matches: 6. At baseline, cycle 4 day 1, and cycle 7 day 1, blood was sampled. Concerning this clone itself: Its matching antigen is unknown.

The chain joins TRBV4-1 to TRBJ2-3; 12 bases agree with TRBD1. The specimen comprised CD4+ or CD8+ T cells sorted from blood, sampled in a trial of the OX40 agonist ivuxolimab. This TCR was sampled from an adult with an advanced solid tumor such as melanoma, head and neck, liver or kidney cancer. In DNA, the CDR3 is TGCGCCAGCAGCCTAAGGGGACAGGGGGCCGCAGATACGCAGTATTTT. It codes for CASSLRGQGAADTQYF.